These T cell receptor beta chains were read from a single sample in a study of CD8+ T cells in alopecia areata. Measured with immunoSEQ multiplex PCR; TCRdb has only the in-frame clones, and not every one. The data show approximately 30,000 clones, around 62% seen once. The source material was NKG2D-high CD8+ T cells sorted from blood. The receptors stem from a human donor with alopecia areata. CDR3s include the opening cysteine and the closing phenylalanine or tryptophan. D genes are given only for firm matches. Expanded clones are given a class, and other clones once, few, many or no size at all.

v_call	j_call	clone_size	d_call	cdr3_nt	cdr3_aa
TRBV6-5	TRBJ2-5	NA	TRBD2	TGTGCCAGCAGTTTCACTAGCGCGGGGGAGACCCAGTACTTC	CASSFTSAGETQYF
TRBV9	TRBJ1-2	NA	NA	TGTGCCAGCAGCGTAGTCCAGGGCACTACGTATGGCTACACCTTC	CASSVVQGTTYGYTF
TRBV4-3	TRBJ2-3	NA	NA	TGCGCCAGCAGCCAAGAACGACGTCTTCCGGAGTCAGATACGCAGTATTTT	CASSQERRLPESDTQYF
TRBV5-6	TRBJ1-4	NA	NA	TGTGCCAGCAGCTTGGAAGTGAAAATGGCAACTAATGAAAAACTGTTTTTT	CASSLEVKMATNEKLFF
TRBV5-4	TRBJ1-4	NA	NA	TGTGCCAGCAGCTTGAGTGGAGGGGATAAGGAAAAACTGTTTTTT	CASSLSGGDKEKLFF
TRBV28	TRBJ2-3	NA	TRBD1	TGTGCCAGCAACCTCACTCCGGGACAGGGCGATATAACAGATACGCAGTATTTT	CASNLTPGQGDITDTQYF
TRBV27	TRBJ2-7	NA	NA	TGTGCCAGCAGTTTAACCGGGACGGACGAGCAGTACTTC	CASSLTGTDEQYF
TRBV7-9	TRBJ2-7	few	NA	TGTGCCAGCAGTAGGGCAGGCGGCTACGAGCAGTACTTC	CASSRAGGYEQYF
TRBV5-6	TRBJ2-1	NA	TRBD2	TGTGCCAGCAGTCTTCTAGCGGGCAGCTCCTACAATGAGCAGTTCTTC	CASSLLAGSSYNEQFF
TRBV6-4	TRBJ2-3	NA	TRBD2	TGTGCCAGCAGTGAAGCGGGGGAATCAGATACGCAGTATTTT	CASSEAGESDTQYF
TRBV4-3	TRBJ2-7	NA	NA	TGCGCCAGCAGCTCCAACTACGAGCAGTACTTC	CASSSNYEQYF
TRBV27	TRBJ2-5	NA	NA	TGTGCCAGCAGTTTACAGCGGGCCCAAGAGACCCAGTACTTC	CASSLQRAQETQYF
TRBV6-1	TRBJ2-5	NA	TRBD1	TGTGCCAGCAGTGCTTCCGGGACAGGGGGAAGGGGAATCTTGGAGACCCAGTACTTC	CASSASGTGGRGILETQYF
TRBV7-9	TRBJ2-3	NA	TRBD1	TGTGCCAGCAGCCCAAGACAGGGTGGTCGCATAGATACGCAGTATTTT	CASSPRQGGRIDTQYF
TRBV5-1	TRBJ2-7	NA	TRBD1	TGCGCCAGCAGCGACTCCGGGACAGGGGGTTTCTTGAGCTCCTACGAGCAGTACTTC	CASSDSGTGGFLSSYEQYF
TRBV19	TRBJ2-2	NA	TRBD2	TGTGCCAGCCAAGGGACTAGCGGAGACACCGGGGAGCTGTTTTTT	CASQGTSGDTGELFF
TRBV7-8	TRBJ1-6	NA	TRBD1	TGTGCCAGCAGCCCGGGACAGGGGGATTCACCCCTCCACTTT	CASSPGQGDSPLHF
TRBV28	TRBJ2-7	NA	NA	TGTGCCAGCAGTTTCAGTTATGGGAGCAACGAGCAGTACTTC	CASSFSYGSNEQYF
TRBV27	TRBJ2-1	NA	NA	TGTGCCAGCAGATACACAGTTCGGGGCGGGAATGAGCAGTTCTTC	CASRYTVRGGNEQFF
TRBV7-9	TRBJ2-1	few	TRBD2	TGTGCCAGCAGAGAGGGGACTAGCGGCTACAATGAGCAGTTCTTC	CASREGTSGYNEQFF
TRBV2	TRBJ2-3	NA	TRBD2	TGTGCCAGCACAACTAGCGGGACCACCACAGATACGCAGTATTTT	CASTTSGTTTDTQYF
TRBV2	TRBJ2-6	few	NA	TGTGCCAGCACGCCGGGAGCTGGGGCCAACGTCCTGACTTTC	CASTPGAGANVLTF
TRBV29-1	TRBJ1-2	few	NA	TGCAGCGTCCCATGGGGGGAGGGCTACACCTTC	CSVPWGEGYTF
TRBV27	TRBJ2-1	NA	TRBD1	TGTGCCAGCAGGACAGGGTGGAATGAGCAGTTCTTC	CASRTGWNEQFF
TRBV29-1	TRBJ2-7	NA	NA	TGCAGCGTTGAAGTGACAAACTCCTACGAGCAGTACTTC	CSVEVTNSYEQYF